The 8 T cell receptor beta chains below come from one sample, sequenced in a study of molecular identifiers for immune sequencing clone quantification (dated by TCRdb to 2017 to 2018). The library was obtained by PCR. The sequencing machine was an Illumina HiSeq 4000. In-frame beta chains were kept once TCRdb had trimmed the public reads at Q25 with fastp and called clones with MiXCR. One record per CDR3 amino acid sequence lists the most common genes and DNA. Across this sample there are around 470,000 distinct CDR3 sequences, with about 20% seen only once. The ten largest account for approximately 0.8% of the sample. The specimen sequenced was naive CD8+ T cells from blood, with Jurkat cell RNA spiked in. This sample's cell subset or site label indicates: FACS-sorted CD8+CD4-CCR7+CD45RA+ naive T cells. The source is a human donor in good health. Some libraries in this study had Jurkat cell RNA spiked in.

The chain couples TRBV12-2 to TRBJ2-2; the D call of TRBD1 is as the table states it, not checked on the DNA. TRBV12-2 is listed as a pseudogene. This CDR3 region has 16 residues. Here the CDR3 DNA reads TGTGCAAGTCGCCACCCCCGGCAGCAGAACACCGGGGAGCTGTTTTTT. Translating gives CASRHPRQQNTGELFF.

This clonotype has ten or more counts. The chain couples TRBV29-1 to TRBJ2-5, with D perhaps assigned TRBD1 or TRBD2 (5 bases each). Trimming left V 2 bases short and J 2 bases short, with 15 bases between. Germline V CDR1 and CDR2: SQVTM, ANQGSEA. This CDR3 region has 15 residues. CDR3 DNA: TGCAGCGTTGAAACCTGGGGGTATGAGCAAGAGACCCAGTACTTC. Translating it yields CSVETWGYEQETQYF.

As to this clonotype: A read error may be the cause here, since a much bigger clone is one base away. CDR3 sequence: CASSLALMPDTQYF. CDR3 bases: TGCGCCAGCAGCTTGGCCCTAATGCCAGATACGCAGTATTTT. The V gene is TRBV5-1, the J gene TRBJ2-3; D unresolved. The germline V gene has CDR1 SGHRS and CDR2 YFSETQ. The V end was cut by 0 bases, the J end by 4 bases, with 9 bases between. The CDR3 is 14 residues long.

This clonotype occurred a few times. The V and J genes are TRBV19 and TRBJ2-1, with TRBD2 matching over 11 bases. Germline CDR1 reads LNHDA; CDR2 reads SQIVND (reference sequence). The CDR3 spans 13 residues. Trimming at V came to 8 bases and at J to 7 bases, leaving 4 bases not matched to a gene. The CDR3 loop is CASLAGGRNEQFF. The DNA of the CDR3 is TGTGCCAGTCTAGCGGGGGGTCGGAATGAGCAGTTCTTC.

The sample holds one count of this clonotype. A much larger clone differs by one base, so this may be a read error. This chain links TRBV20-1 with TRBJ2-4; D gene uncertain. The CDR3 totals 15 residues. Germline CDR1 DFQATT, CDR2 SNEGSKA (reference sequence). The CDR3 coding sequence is TGCAGTGCTAGAGATACGGAAGTTCCCAAAAACGTTCAGTACTTC. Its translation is CSARDTEVPKNVQYF.

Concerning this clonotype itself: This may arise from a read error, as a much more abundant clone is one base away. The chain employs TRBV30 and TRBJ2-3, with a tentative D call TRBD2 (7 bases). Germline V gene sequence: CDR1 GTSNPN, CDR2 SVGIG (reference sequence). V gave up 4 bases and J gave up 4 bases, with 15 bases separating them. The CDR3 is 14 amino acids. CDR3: CAWTRGGSADTQYF. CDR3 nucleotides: TGTGCCTGGACCAGGGGCGGGAGCGCAGATACGCAGTATTTT.

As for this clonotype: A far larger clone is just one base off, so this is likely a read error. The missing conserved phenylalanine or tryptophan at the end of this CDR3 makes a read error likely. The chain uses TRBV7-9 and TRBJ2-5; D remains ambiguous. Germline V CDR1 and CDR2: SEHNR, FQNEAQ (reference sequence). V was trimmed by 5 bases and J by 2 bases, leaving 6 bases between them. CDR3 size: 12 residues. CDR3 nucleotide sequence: TGTGCCAGCAGCCCTTCACAAGAGACCCAGTACTCC. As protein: CASSPSQETQYS.

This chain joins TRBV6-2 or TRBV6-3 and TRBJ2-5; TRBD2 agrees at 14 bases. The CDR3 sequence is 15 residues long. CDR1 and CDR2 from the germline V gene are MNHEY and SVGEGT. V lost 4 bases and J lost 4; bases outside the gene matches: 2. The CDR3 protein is CASSLGTSGGETQYF. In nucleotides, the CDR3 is TGTGCCAGCAGTTTAGGGACTAGCGGGGGAGAGACCCAGTACTTC.